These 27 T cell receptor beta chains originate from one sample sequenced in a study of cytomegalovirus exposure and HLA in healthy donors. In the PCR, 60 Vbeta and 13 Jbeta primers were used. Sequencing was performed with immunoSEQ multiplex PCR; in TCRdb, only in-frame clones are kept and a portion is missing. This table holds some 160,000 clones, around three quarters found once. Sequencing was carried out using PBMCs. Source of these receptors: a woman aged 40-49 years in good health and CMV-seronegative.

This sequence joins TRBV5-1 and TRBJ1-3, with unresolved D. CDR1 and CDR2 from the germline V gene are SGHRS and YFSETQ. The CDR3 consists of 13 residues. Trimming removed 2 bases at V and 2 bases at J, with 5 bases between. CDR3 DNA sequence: TGCGCCAGCAGCTTTACTACTGGAAACACCATATATTTT. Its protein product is CASSFTTGNTIYF.

This CDR3 is CASSLADRGQPQHF. DNA of the CDR3: TGTGCCAGCAGCTTAGCCGACAGGGGACAGCCCCAGCATTTT. J is TRBJ1-5 and V is TRBV7-2, with 8 positions matching TRBD1. The V and J ends lost 0 bases and 7 bases, in that order; junction bases with no gene match: 2. The CDR3 extends over 14 amino acids. The germline CDR1 and CDR2 sequences are SGHTA and FQGNSA.

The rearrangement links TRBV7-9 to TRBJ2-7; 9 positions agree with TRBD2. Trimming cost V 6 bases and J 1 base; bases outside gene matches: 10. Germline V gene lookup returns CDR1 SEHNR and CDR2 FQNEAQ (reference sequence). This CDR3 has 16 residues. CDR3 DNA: TGTGCCAGCAGTTCCGAGGCGCGGGGGGGATCCTACGAGCAGTACTTC. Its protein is CASSSEARGGSYEQYF.

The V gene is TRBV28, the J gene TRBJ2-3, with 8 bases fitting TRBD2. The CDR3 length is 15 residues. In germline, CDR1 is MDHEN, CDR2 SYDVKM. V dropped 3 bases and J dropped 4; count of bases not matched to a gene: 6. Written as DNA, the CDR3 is TGTGCCAGCAGTTTCAGCGGGGGAGGTTCAGATACGCAGTATTTT. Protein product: CASSFSGGGSDTQYF.

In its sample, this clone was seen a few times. This CDR3 reads CASRGGSNTEAFF. Here the CDR3 DNA reads TGTGCCAGCAGAGGGGGCTCGAACACTGAAGCTTTCTTT. The J gene is TRBJ1-1, the V gene TRBV6-6, with 7 bases that match TRBD1. The V gene end was trimmed by 6 bases and the J gene end by 1 base; junction bases not matched to a gene: 2. The CDR3 sequence is 13 residues long. Germline assignment: CDR1 MNHNY and CDR2 SVGAGI (reference sequence).

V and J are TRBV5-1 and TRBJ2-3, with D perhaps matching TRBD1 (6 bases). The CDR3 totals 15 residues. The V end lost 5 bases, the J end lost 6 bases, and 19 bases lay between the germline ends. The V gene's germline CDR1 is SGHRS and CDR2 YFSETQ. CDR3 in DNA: TGCGCCAGCAGTGAGGGGGACACGGAATGGGATACGCAGTATTTT. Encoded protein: CASSEGDTEWDTQYF. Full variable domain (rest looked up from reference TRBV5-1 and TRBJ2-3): KAGVTQTPRYLIKTRGQQVTLSCSPISGHRSVSWYQQTPGQGLQFLFEYFSETQRNKGNFPGRFSGRQFSNSRSEMNVSTLELGDSALYLCASSEGDTEWDTQYFGPGTRLTVL.

In nucleotides, the CDR3 is TGTGCCAGCAGCGTAGGTTGGAGCAATGAAAAACTGTTTTTT. Translation gives CASSVGWSNEKLFF. J is TRBJ1-4 and V is TRBV9; no clear D. This CDR3 comprises 14 residues. V lost 0 bases, J lost 5 bases, and 8 bases lay in between. Germline V lookup: CDR1 SGDLS, CDR2 YYNGEE.

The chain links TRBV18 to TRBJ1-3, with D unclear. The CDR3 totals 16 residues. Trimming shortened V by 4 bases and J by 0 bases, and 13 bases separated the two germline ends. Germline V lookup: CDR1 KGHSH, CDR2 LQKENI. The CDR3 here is CASSLGRTHSGNTIYF. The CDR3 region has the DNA TGTGCCAGCTCACTTGGACGGACTCACTCTGGAAACACCATATATTTT. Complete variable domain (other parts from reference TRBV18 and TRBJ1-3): NAGVMQNPRHLVRRRGQEARLRCSPMKGHSHVYWYRQLPEEGLKFMVYLQKENIIDESGMPKERFSAEFPKEGPSILRIQQVVRGDSAAYFCASSLGRTHSGNTIYFGEGSWLTVV.

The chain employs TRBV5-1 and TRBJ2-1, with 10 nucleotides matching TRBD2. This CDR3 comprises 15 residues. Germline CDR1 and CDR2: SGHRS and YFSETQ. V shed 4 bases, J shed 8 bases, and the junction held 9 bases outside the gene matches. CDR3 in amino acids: CASSRSGGAVDEQFF. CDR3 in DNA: TGCGCCAGCAGCAGAAGCGGGGGGGCCGTGGATGAGCAGTTCTTC.

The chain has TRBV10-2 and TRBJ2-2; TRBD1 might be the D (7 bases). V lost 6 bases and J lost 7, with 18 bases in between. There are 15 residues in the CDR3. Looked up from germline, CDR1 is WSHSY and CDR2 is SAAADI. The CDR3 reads CASRKGQPGVGELFF. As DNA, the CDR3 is TGCGCCAGCAGAAAGGGACAGCCGGGGGTCGGGGAGCTGTTTTTT.

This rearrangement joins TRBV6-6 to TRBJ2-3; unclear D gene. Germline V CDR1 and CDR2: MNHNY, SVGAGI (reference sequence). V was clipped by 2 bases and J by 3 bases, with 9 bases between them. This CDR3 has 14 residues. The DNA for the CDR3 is TGTGCCAGCAGTTACCGACGCGGAACAGATACGCAGTATTTT. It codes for CASSYRRGTDTQYF.

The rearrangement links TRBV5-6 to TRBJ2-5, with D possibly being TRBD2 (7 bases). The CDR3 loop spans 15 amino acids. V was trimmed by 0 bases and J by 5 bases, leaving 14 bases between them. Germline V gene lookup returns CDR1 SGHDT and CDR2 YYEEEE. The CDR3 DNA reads TGTGCCAGCAGCTTGGGAGGGGGGGCCGGGGAGACCCAGTACTTC. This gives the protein CASSLGGGAGETQYF.

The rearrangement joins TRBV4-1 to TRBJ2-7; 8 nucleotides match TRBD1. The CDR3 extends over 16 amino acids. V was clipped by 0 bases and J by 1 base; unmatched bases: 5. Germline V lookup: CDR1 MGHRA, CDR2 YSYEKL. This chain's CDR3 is CASSQDPRQGSYEQYF. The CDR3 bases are TGCGCCAGCAGCCAAGATCCGAGACAGGGGTCCTACGAGCAGTACTTC.

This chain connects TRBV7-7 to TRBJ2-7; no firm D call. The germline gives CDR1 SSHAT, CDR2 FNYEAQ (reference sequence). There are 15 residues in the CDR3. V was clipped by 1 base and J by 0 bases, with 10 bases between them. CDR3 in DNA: TGTGCCAGCAGCTTAGAGCCTACGAGCTCCTACGAGCAGTACTTC. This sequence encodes CASSLEPTSSYEQYF.

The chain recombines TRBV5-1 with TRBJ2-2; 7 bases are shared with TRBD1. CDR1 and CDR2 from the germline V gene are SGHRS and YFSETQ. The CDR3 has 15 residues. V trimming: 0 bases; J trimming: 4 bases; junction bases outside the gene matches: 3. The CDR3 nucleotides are TGCGCCAGCAGCTTGGTTCAGGGGGTCACCGGGGAGCTGTTTTTT. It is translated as CASSLVQGVTGELFF. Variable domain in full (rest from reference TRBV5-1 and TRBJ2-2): KAGVTQTPRYLIKTRGQQVTLSCSPISGHRSVSWYQQTPGQGLQFLFEYFSETQRNKGNFPGRFSGRQFSNSRSEMNVSTLELGDSALYLCASSLVQGVTGELFFGEGSRLTVL.

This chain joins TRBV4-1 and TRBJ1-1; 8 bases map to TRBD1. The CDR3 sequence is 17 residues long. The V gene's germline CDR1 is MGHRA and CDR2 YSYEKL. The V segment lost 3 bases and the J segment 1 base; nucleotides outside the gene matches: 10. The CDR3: CASSHKRIGTGNTEAFF. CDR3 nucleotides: TGCGCCAGCAGCCACAAGCGTATCGGGACAGGGAACACTGAAGCTTTCTTT.

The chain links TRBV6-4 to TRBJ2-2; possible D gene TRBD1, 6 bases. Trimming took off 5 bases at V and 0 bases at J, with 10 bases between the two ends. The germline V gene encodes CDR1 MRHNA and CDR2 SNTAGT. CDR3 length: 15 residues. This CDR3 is CASSPQGANTGELFF. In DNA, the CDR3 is TGTGCCAGCAGTCCACAGGGTGCGAACACCGGGGAGCTGTTTTTT.

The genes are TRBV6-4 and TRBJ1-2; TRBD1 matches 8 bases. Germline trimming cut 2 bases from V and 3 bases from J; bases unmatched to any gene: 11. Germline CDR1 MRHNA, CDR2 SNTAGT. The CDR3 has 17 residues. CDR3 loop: CASSDTDRGGFDYGYTF. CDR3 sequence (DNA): TGTGCCAGCAGTGACACCGACAGGGGCGGATTCGACTATGGCTACACCTTC.

In DNA form, the CDR3 reads TGTGCCAGCTCAGAACGCCGCGACCAAGAGACCCAGTACTTC. This sequence encodes CASSERRDQETQYF. V usage is TRBV18 and J usage is TRBJ2-5, with D uncertain. The ends were cut back, 5 bases at V and 0 bases at J, with 10 bases in the middle. CDR1 and CDR2 from the germline V gene are KGHSH and LQKENI. The CDR3 has 14 residues.

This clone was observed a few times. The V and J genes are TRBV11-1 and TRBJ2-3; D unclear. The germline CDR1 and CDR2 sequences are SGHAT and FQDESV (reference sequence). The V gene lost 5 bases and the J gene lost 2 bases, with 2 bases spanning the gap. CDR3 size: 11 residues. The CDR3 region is CASSLTDTQYF. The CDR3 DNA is TGTGCCAGCAGCCTCACAGATACGCAGTATTTT.

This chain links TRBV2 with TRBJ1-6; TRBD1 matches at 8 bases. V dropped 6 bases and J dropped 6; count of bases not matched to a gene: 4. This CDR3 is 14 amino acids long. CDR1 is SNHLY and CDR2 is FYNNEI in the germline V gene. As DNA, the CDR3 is TGTGCCAGCAGGGACAGGGTTGGTAATTCACCCCTCCACTTT. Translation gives CASRDRVGNSPLHF. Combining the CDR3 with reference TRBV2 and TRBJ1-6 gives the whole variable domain EPEVTQTPSHQVTQMGQEVILRCVPISNHLYFYWYRQILGQKVEFLVSFYNNEISEKSEIFDDQFSVERPDGSNFTLKIRSTKLEDSAMYFCASRDRVGNSPLHFGNGTRLTVT.

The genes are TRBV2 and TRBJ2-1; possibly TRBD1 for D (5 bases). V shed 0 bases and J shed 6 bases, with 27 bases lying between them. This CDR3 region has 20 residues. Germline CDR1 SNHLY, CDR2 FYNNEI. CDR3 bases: TGTGCCAGCAGTGAAGCATGGGGCCCCAGACCACTTACTCCCATCAATGAGCAGTTCTTC. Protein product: CASSEAWGPRPLTPINEQFF.

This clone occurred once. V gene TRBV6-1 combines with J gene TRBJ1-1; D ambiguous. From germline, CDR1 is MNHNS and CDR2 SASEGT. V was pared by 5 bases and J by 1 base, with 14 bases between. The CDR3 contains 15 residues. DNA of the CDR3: TGTGCCAGCAGTCAGTACCGAACACCGAACACTGAAGCTTTCTTT. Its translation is CASSQYRTPNTEAFF.

The CDR3 reads CASRSTGAGEQFF. The CDR3 region has the DNA TGTGCCAGCAGGTCCACAGGGGCGGGTGAGCAGTTCTTC. The V gene is TRBV7-9, the J gene TRBJ2-1, with 7 positions matching TRBD1. This CDR3 comprises 13 residues. CDR1 is SEHNR, CDR2 FQNEAQ, per germline (reference sequence). The ends lost 6 bases at V and 9 bases at J; junction bases unmatched: 8.

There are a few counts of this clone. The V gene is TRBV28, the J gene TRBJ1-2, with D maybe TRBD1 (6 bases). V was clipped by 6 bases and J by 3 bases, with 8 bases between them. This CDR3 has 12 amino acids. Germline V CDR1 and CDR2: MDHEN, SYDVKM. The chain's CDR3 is CASSHRDYGYTF. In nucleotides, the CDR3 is TGTGCCAGCAGCCACAGGGACTATGGCTACACCTTC.

The CDR3 bases are TGTGCCAGCAGCTTAGAAGCTCGGACTAGGTTGTACAATGAGCAGTTCTTC. Encoded protein: CASSLEARTRLYNEQFF. The rearrangement uses TRBV7-8 and TRBJ2-1; 7 bases are shared with TRBD2. This CDR3 is built from 17 residues. Looked up from germline, CDR1 is SGHVS and CDR2 is FQNEAQ. V dropped 1 base and J dropped 4; count of bases not matched to a gene: 10.

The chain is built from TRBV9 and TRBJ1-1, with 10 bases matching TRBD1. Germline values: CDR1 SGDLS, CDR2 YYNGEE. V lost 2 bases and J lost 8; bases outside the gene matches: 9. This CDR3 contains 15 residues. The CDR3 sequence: CASSVSPPGQGEAFF. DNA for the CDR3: TGTGCCAGCAGCGTCAGCCCGCCGGGACAGGGGGAAGCTTTCTTT.